The 8 T cell receptor beta chains reported below all come from one sample, sequenced in a study of T-cell reconstitution after alpha-beta-depleted transplantation in children. A TCRbeta library incorporating unique molecular identifiers was prepared. TCRdb used MiXCR to reprocess the PCR reads, holding one entry per CDR3 protein. The data contain 200,000 to 250,000 distinct CDR3 sequences, around 25% of them singletons. The material was PBMCs, mostly from graft donor cells, obtained 360 days after TCRalphabeta/CD19-depleted stem cell transplant. The receptors here all came from a female patient aged 2-10 years who had a stem cell transplant for congenital amegakaryocytic thrombocytopenia, so the T cells may come from the graft donor.

This clonotype was seen more than once but under ten times. V gene TRBV7-2 combines with J gene TRBJ2-7, with D possibly being TRBD2 (5 bases). V was shortened by 5 bases and J by 1 base, with 15 bases between the two germline ends. The CDR3 is made up of 15 amino acids. The germline V gene encodes CDR1 SGHTA and CDR2 FQGNSA. In nucleotides, the CDR3 is TGTGCCAGCAGCCCGATGGACTGGACGTCCTACGAGCAGTACTTC. Translating it yields CASSPMDWTSYEQYF.

This clonotype has only a few counts. The chain recombines TRBV20-1 with TRBJ2-7; 11 positions match TRBD1. This CDR3 is built from 15 residues. J was trimmed by 5 bases and V by 5 bases; bases with no gene match: 11. From germline, CDR1 is DFQATT and CDR2 SNEGSKA (reference sequence). The DNA of the CDR3 is TGCAGTGCTCATACCTTGGGACAGGGGGGCGACGAGCAGTACTTC. Translation: CSAHTLGQGGDEQYF.

The V and J genes are TRBV3-1 and TRBJ2-7; D is tentatively TRBD1 or TRBD2 (6 bases each). V lost 3 bases and J 6 bases, leaving 15 bases between the germline ends. This CDR3 region has 14 residues. Germline V CDR1 and CDR2: LGHDT, YNNKEL (reference sequence). This chain's CDR3 is CASSQGGVHVEQYF. DNA of the CDR3: TGTGCCAGCAGCCAGGGGGGCGTGCACGTCGAGCAGTACTTC.

The rearrangement uses TRBV5-1 and TRBJ1-1; D not resolved. Trimming removed 0 bases from V and 1 base from J, with 7 bases in between. CDR1 and CDR2 from the germline V gene are SGHRS and YFSETQ. The CDR3 has 14 amino acids. The CDR3 loop is CASSLDSQNTEAFF. Here the CDR3 DNA reads TGCGCCAGCAGCTTGGACAGCCAGAACACTGAAGCTTTCTTT.

The chain carries TRBV7-2 and TRBJ2-1; TRBD2 matches 7 bases. From germline, CDR1 is SGHTA and CDR2 FQGNSA. The CDR3 runs 16 residues. Losses at the gene ends were 2 bases for V and 2 bases for J; bases not matched to a gene: 6. The CDR3 DNA sequence: TGTGCCAGCAGCTTATTGAGCGGGGCCCCCTACAATGAGCAGTTCTTC. Its translation: CASSLLSGAPYNEQFF.

This clonotype was detected many times. This chain links TRBV12-3 or TRBV12-4 with TRBJ1-1, with D possibly matching TRBD1 (5 bases). The CDR3 is made up of 13 amino acids. Trimming pared 2 bases from V and 1 base from J, leaving 5 bases between. CDR3 sequence: CASSLRGNTEAFF. CDR3 coding DNA: TGTGCCAGCAGTTTAAGGGGGAACACTGAAGCTTTCTTT.

V and J are TRBV12-3 or TRBV12-4 and TRBJ2-7; either TRBD1 or TRBD2 may supply D (5 bases each). CDR3 length: 14 amino acids. Trimming cost V 6 bases and J 0 bases, with 12 bases left between them. CDR3: CASSPRGRSYEQYF. CDR3 sequence (DNA): TGTGCCAGCAGCCCGAGGGGACGCTCCTACGAGCAGTACTTC.

This clonotype was observed a handful of times. The rearrangement joins TRBV5-1 to TRBJ2-3; D ambiguous. The ends were cut back, 8 bases at V and 2 bases at J, with 15 bases in the middle. Germline values: CDR1 SGHRS, CDR2 YFSETQ. CDR3 length: 14 residues. CDR3 sequence: CASSSGWDTDTQYF. DNA for the CDR3: TGCGCCAGTTCGTCCGGCTGGGACACAGATACGCAGTATTTT.